One sample yielded the 8 T cell receptor beta chains listed below, sequenced in a study of CD8 T cells in ankylosing spondylitis. TCRdb re-analysed the 5' RACE reads in MiXCR, keeping a single row per CDR3 protein. The table records 300,000 to 350,000 distinct CDR3 sequences, around 20% of them present only once. Sequenced: blood, either unsorted or a sorted T cell fraction (not recorded which). All receptors derive from a female donor with ankylosing spondylitis or in good health (not recorded which).

V gene TRBV6-2 or TRBV6-3 combines with J gene TRBJ2-7; 12 bases are shared with TRBD2. CDR1 is MNHEY, CDR2 SVGEGT, per germline. V trimming: 5 bases; J trimming: 3 bases; junction bases outside the gene matches: 5. CDR3 length: 15 amino acids. In nucleotides, the CDR3 is TGTGCCAGCAGTACCGGACTAGCGGGACACTACGAGCAGTACTTC. This codes for CASSTGLAGHYEQYF.

The gene calls are TRBV15 and TRBJ2-2, with D uncertain. V was clipped by 0 bases and J by 3 bases, with 8 bases between them. CDR3 length: 15 residues. The germline gives CDR1 LNHNV, CDR2 YYDKDF (reference sequence). CDR3 region: CATSRDLQYTGELFF. The CDR3 DNA reads as TGTGCCACCAGCAGAGATTTACAGTACACCGGGGAGCTGTTTTTT.

This clonotype was picked up a small number of times. V is TRBV29-1 and J is TRBJ2-2, with TRBD1 matching over 10 bases. CDR1 and CDR2 from the germline V gene are SQVTM and ANQGSEA. The CDR3 has 13 residues. The V segment lost 6 bases and the J segment 8 bases; nucleotides outside the gene matches: 6. CDR3 loop: CSVAVDRGGELFF. DNA of the CDR3: TGCAGCGTAGCCGTGGACAGGGGGGGGGAGCTGTTTTTT.

Only a few counts were recorded for this clonotype. The chain combines TRBV9 with TRBJ2-3; tentatively, D is TRBD1 (5 bases). From germline, CDR1 is SGDLS and CDR2 YYNGEE. CDR3 size: 17 residues. Trimming took 0 bases from V and 1 from J, leaving 15 bases between them. For the CDR3, the DNA is TGTGCCAGCAGCGTAGGACAGAATCTATTGCGCACAGATACGCAGTATTTT. Its translation is CASSVGQNLLRTDTQYF.

The chain recombines TRBV24-1 with TRBJ2-1; weak D call: TRBD2 (5 bases). V lost 4 bases, J lost 3 bases, and 9 bases lay in between. CDR1 and CDR2 (germline): KGHDR, SFDVKD. CDR3 length equals 14 residues. CDR3 region: CATSEAGRYNEQFF. As DNA, the CDR3 is TGTGCCACCAGTGAGGCGGGCCGCTACAATGAGCAGTTCTTC.

This clonotype was counted a few times. The chain is built from TRBV6-5 and TRBJ1-2; D is perhaps TRBD1 (5 bases). V shed 4 bases and J shed 0 bases, with 15 bases lying between them. The germline CDR1 and CDR2 sequences are MNHEY and SVGAGI. The CDR3 runs 16 residues. CDR3 residues: CASSLGPTPTNYGYTF. CDR3 nucleotides: TGTGCCAGCAGTTTGGGACCGACTCCTACTAACTATGGCTACACCTTC.

This clonotype was picked up a small number of times. This chain uses TRBV20-1 with TRBJ1-6, with 9 nucleotides matching TRBD1. This CDR3 contains 16 residues. Germline CDR1 and CDR2: DFQATT and SNEGSKA (reference sequence). V was pared by 3 bases and J by 2 bases, with 5 bases of the junction left unmatched. As DNA, the CDR3 is TGCAGTGCTAGGTCGGACAGGGGTCCCTATAATTCACCCCTCCACTTT. As protein: CSARSDRGPYNSPLHF.

The table lists this clonotype with a count of one. The CDR3 sequence is CSAEAGWEQFF. The CDR3, as DNA: TGCAGTGCTGAAGCAGGGTGGGAGCAGTTCTTC. This sequence joins TRBV20-1 and TRBJ2-1; tentative D call: TRBD1 (5 bases). V dropped 5 bases and J dropped 10 bases, with 12 bases sitting between them. Germline loops: CDR1 DFQATT, CDR2 SNEGSKA (reference sequence). The CDR3 is made up of 11 amino acids.